These T cell receptor beta chains were read from a single sample in a study of cytomegalovirus exposure and HLA in healthy donors. Here immunoSEQ multiplex PCR was the method, and the copy in TCRdb shows in-frame clones only, minus some. Of tens of thousands of clones listed, about 90% were seen once; the top ten hold 3% to 4%. Sequencing used PBMCs. These receptors were taken from a woman aged 18-29 years in good health and CMV-seropositive. The CDR3 runs from the conserved cysteine through the conserved F or W. Each record gives: J gene, D gene, clone size, V gene, CDR3 DNA, CDR3 protein. A D gene is named only where the DNA matches it firmly. Size is omitted from some rows. Given values are once, few, many or a class for expanded clones.

j_gene: TRBJ2-1; d_gene: -; abundance: -; v_gene: TRBV7-6; CDR3nt: TGTGCCAGCAGCCCTGCGCAAAATTACAATGAGCAGTTCTTC; CDR3aa: CASSPAQNYNEQFF
j_gene: TRBJ2-1; d_gene: -; abundance: few; v_gene: TRBV4-2; CDR3nt: TGTGCCAGCAGCCCGACAACCGAAACACACAATGAGCAGTTCTTC; CDR3aa: CASSPTTETHNEQFF
j_gene: TRBJ2-7; d_gene: -; abundance: -; v_gene: TRBV30; CDR3nt: TGTGCCTGGGTACGGGATTACGAGCAGTACTTC; CDR3aa: CAWVRDYEQYF
j_gene: TRBJ2-3; d_gene: -; abundance: -; v_gene: TRBV18; CDR3nt: TGTGCCAGCTCCTCCAGCACAGATACGCAGTATTTT; CDR3aa: CASSSSTDTQYF
j_gene: TRBJ1-5; d_gene: -; abundance: -; v_gene: TRBV5-6; CDR3nt: TGTGCCAGCAGCCGGGGACAAGCTGGTCAGCCCCAGCATTTT; CDR3aa: CASSRGQAGQPQHF
j_gene: TRBJ2-3; d_gene: TRBD2; abundance: -; v_gene: TRBV6-4; CDR3nt: TGTGCCAGCAGTGCCGGGACTAGTGGTTCGGATACGCAGTATTTT; CDR3aa: CASSAGTSGSDTQYF
j_gene: TRBJ2-2; d_gene: TRBD1; abundance: -; v_gene: TRBV7-9; CDR3nt: TGTGCCAGCAGCTATAACAGGGGCGAAATCCTTGCGAACACCGGGGAGCTGTTTTTT; CDR3aa: CASSYNRGEILANTGELFF
j_gene: TRBJ2-3; d_gene: -; abundance: -; v_gene: TRBV29-1; CDR3nt: TGCAGCGTTGCGGGAACTCCTAGCACAGATACGCAGTATTTT; CDR3aa: CSVAGTPSTDTQYF
j_gene: TRBJ1-4; d_gene: TRBD1; abundance: once; v_gene: TRBV7-6; CDR3nt: TGTGCCAGCAGCTTAGGGGACAGGGTCAGTGGAAAACTGTTTTTT; CDR3aa: CASSLGDRVSGKLFF
j_gene: TRBJ2-7; d_gene: -; abundance: -; v_gene: TRBV7-2; CDR3nt: TGTGCCAGCAGCTTAGTCGCACAGGGCTACGAGCAGTACTTC; CDR3aa: CASSLVAQGYEQYF
j_gene: TRBJ2-7; d_gene: TRBD2; abundance: -; v_gene: TRBV27; CDR3nt: TGTGCCAGCAGCAGCGGGAGGGCCAGCGAGCAGTACTTC; CDR3aa: CASSSGRASEQYF
j_gene: TRBJ2-7; d_gene: -; abundance: -; v_gene: TRBV21-1; CDR3nt: TGTGCCAGCAGCAAAAAGTTACTAGCGGGAGACGAGCAGTACTTC; CDR3aa: CASSKKLLAGDEQYF
j_gene: TRBJ2-2; d_gene: -; abundance: -; v_gene: TRBV6-5; CDR3nt: TGTGCCAGCAGTCCCCGGGTCGGGGAGCTGTTTTTT; CDR3aa: CASSPRVGELFF
j_gene: TRBJ1-1; d_gene: -; abundance: -; v_gene: TRBV7-9; CDR3nt: TGTGCCAGCAGCTTAGGAGGGTTGGGCACTGAAGCTTTCTTT; CDR3aa: CASSLGGLGTEAFF
j_gene: TRBJ2-3; d_gene: -; abundance: -; v_gene: TRBV21-1; CDR3nt: TGTGCCAGCAGCAAAGGACCTTTGCCACTAGCGACCCGACGTCTTAGCACAGATACGCAGTATTTT; CDR3aa: CASSKGPLPLATRRLSTDTQYF
j_gene: TRBJ1-1; d_gene: TRBD1; abundance: -; v_gene: TRBV25-1; CDR3nt: TGTGCCAGCAGTGAGACAGGGTGGGGAACTGAAGCTTTCTTT; CDR3aa: CASSETGWGTEAFF
j_gene: TRBJ1-4; d_gene: TRBD1; abundance: -; v_gene: TRBV30; CDR3nt: TGTGCCTGGAGTCGACAGGGTCTGGACGAAAAACTGTTTTTT; CDR3aa: CAWSRQGLDEKLFF
j_gene: TRBJ1-5; d_gene: TRBD1; abundance: -; v_gene: TRBV27; CDR3nt: TGTGCCAGCAGTCGGACAGGGAGCAATCAGCCCCAGCATTTT; CDR3aa: CASSRTGSNQPQHF
j_gene: TRBJ1-1; d_gene: -; abundance: -; v_gene: TRBV28; CDR3nt: TGTGCCAGCAGTTTATTAGGGGGATCATCGGACACTGAAGCTTTCTTT; CDR3aa: CASSLLGGSSDTEAFF
j_gene: TRBJ2-7; d_gene: -; abundance: -; v_gene: TRBV29-1; CDR3nt: TGCAGCGTTGAATTGGAGGGACTCTACGAGCAGTACTTC; CDR3aa: CSVELEGLYEQYF
j_gene: TRBJ1-2; d_gene: TRBD1; abundance: -; v_gene: TRBV18; CDR3nt: TGTGCCAGCTCACCCCGGACAGGGGGGGACGTGGGCTACACCTTC; CDR3aa: CASSPRTGGDVGYTF
j_gene: TRBJ2-3; d_gene: TRBD2; abundance: -; v_gene: TRBV5-1; CDR3nt: TGCGCCAGCAGCTTGGTAGGCGGGGGGGCCACAGATACGCAGTATTTT; CDR3aa: CASSLVGGGATDTQYF
j_gene: TRBJ1-2; d_gene: -; abundance: once; v_gene: TRBV9; CDR3nt: TGTGCCAGCAGCGTAGGCCGGGGGGCGGCCTATGGCTACACCTTC; CDR3aa: CASSVGRGAAYGYTF
j_gene: TRBJ2-1; d_gene: -; abundance: -; v_gene: TRBV29-1; CDR3nt: TGCAGCGTAAGCACTGAATCTGCGGGCGAGACGGAGTTCTTC; CDR3aa: CSVSTESAGETEFF
j_gene: TRBJ1-5; d_gene: TRBD1; abundance: -; v_gene: TRBV19; CDR3nt: TGTGCCAGTAGTCCAGACGCGACAGGGGGCTTGAGCAATCAGCCCCAGCATTTT; CDR3aa: CASSPDATGGLSNQPQHF
j_gene: TRBJ1-1; d_gene: -; abundance: -; v_gene: TRBV18; CDR3nt: TGTGCCAGCTCACCACTGGACCCCCGGAGGGCTGAAGCTTTCTTT; CDR3aa: CASSPLDPRRAEAFF
j_gene: TRBJ1-4; d_gene: TRBD1; abundance: -; v_gene: TRBV19; CDR3nt: TGTGCCAGTAGTAAGAGAACGGGACAGCTAAATGAAAAACTGTTTTTT; CDR3aa: CASSKRTGQLNEKLFF